The clone carrying this T cell receptor delta chain was counted a few times. These data are taken from a study of gamma-delta T cells after stem cell transplantation. Germline V gives CDR1 TSWWSYY, CDR2 QGS. The CDR3 has 21 amino acids. Trimming removed 2 bases from V and 1 base from J; junction bases left unmatched: 20. TCRdb repeated clone calling on the RT-PCR reads with CATT. Here the sample spans some 4,500 delta-chain clones, approximately 17% being singletons. Sequenced input: gamma-delta T cells. The source is a human donor. It is not recorded whose cells these are; they may come from a transplant donor. The V gene is TRDV1, the J gene TRDJ1, with 9 bases aligning to TRDD3. Here the CDR3 DNA reads TGTGCTCTTGGGGAAATCTTCTTCCTTCCACCTAGGGGGATACCCACCGATAAACTCATCTTT. This codes for CALGEIFFLPPRGIPTDKLIF.